This record concerns one TCR beta chain sequence. Trimming cost V 6 bases and J 0 bases, with 11 bases left between them. From germline, CDR1 is SGHVS and CDR2 FNYEAQ. There are 15 residues in the CDR3. Primers: 60 Vbeta forward and 13 Jbeta reverse. Some clones are missing from TCRdb's copy, which holds only in-frame ones; the method was immunoSEQ multiplex PCR. The sample has about 86,000 clones; 70% to 85% are singletons. The data stem from a study of cytomegalovirus exposure and HLA in healthy donors. The source material was PBMCs. The clonotype was recovered from a man in his sixties in good health and CMV-seronegative. The J gene is TRBJ2-2, the V gene TRBV7-6, with no clear D. The CDR3: CASRLRNSNTGELFF. The CDR3 DNA reads TGTGCCAGCAGGTTGAGGAACTCGAACACCGGGGAGCTGTTTTTT.